This T cell receptor (beta chain) was identified in a study of blood T cell repertoires in COVID-19. The protocol was immunoSEQ multiplex PCR, while the TCRdb copy is restricted to in-frame clones and leaves out a portion. The sample lists over 30,000 clones; just over 85% were seen once. Remarks on this clone: The identical CDR3 is also encoded by other nucleotide sequences in the sample.

The CDR3 totals 14 residues. Germline V CDR1 and CDR2: WSHSY, SAAADI. Germline trimming cut 10 bases from V and 7 bases from J; bases unmatched to any gene: 13. V is TRBV10-2 and J is TRBJ2-7; 10 nucleotides match TRBD2. The clonotype originates from a human donor in a cohort sampled during active COVID-19. The sequencing input was peripheral blood. CDR3 protein: CATGGSSGGREQYF. The CDR3 DNA reads as TGCGCCACAGGGGGCTCTAGCGGGGGTCGGGAGCAGTACTTC.